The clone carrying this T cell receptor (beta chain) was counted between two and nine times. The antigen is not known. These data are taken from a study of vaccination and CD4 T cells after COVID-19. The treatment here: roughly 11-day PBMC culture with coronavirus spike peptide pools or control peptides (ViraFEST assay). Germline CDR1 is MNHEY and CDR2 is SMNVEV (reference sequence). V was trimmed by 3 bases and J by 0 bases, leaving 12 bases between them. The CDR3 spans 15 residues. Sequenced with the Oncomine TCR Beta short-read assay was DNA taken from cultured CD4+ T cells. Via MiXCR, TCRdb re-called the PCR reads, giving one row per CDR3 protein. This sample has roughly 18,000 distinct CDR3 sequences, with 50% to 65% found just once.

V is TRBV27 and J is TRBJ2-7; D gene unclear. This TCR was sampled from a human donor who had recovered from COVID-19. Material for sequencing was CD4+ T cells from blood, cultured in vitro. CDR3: CASSFVRRASYEQYF. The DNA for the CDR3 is TGTGCCAGCAGTTTTGTTCGTAGGGCCTCCTACGAGCAGTACTTC.